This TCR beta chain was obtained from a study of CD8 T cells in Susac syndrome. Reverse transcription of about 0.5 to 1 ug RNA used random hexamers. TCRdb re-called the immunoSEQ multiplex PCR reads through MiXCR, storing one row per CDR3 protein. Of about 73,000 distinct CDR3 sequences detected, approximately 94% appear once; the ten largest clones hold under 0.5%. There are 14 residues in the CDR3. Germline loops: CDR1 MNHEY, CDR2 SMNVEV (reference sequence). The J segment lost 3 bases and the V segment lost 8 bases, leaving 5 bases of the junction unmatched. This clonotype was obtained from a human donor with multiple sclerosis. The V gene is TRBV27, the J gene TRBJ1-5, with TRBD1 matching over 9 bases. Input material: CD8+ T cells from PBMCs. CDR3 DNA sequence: TGTGCCAGCTGGACAGGGGCGATCAATCAGCCCCAGCATTTT. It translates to CASWTGAINQPQHF.